The following is a TCR beta chain sequence with its context. Data came from immunoSEQ multiplex PCR; TCRdb stores just in-frame clones and leaves some out. The data show more than 50,000 clones, approximately 82% seen once. The source of the sample is a study of T cell responses to AZD1222 COVID-19 vaccine. The germline gives CDR1 DFQATT, CDR2 SNEGSKA (reference sequence). Trimming stripped 3 bases from V and 4 bases from J, with 10 bases between. This CDR3 contains 13 residues. The origin of this receptor is an adult in good health. The sequenced sample was peripheral blood, obtained on day 0 of AZD1222 vaccination. The chain has TRBV20-1 and TRBJ1-5, with D perhaps TRBD1 (6 bases). In nucleotides, the CDR3 is TGCAGTGCTAGTCGACAGGAGAATCAGCCCCAGCATTTT. Amino acid sequence: CSASRQENQPQHF.